This T cell receptor beta chain was captured in a study of regulatory T cells in long-lasting Graves disease. As for the study in general: Treatment with antithyroid drugs for over 5 years, together with positive TSH receptor antibodies, meant persistent Graves' disease. Whole-study results and caveats: Having few samples may have compromised the accuracy. Relative to new patients (966), persistent patients exhibited greater sharing of public clonotypes (about 2,700).

Time point of the sample: persistent/refractory GD, antithyroid drugs over 5 years with positive TRAb. After RNA was extracted from PBMCs, the TCR library was made from it. Points on this clonotype: Antigen unknown.

With iRepertoire HTBI primers and Arm-PCR of CDR3 regions, TCR beta libraries were built. In TCRdb, the multiplex PCR reads were re-called with MiXCR into one record per CDR3 protein. The sample lists 400,000 or so distinct CDR3 sequences; under 25% were seen once. The sample in question was peripheral blood mononuclear cells (PBMCs), obtained when the disease was refractory, from a patient treated with antithyroid drugs. The clonotype was recovered from a female donor with Graves disease.

The CDR3 nucleotides read TGTGCCTACCAACTTTTACGGGCCTACGAGCAGTACTTC. Translated: CAYQLLRAYEQYF. This chain connects TRBV30 to TRBJ2-7, with D uncertain. This CDR3 is 13 amino acids long. Germline CDR1 GTSNPN, CDR2 SVGIG (reference sequence). Trimming removed 7 bases at V and 2 bases at J, with 15 bases between.